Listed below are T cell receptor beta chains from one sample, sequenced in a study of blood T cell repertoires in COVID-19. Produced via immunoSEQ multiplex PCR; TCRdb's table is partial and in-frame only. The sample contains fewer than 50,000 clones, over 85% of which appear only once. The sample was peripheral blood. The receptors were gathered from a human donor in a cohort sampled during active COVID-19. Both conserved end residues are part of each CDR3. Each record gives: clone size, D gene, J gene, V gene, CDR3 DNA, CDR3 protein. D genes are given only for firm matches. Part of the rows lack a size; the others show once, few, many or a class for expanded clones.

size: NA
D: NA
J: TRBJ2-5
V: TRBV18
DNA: TGTGCCAGCTCAACCACCCGGGGGGCCGGGGAGACCCAGTACTTC
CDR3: CASSTTRGAGETQYF

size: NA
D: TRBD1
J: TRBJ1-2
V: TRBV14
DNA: TGTGCCAGCAGCCAAGACTCCGGGACAGGGGATTTCGGCTACTATGGCTACACCTTC
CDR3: CASSQDSGTGDFGYYGYTF

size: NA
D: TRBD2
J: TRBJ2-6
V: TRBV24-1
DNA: TGTGCCACCAGCCCGGCGGGGAGCGGGAGCTCTGGGGCCAACGTCCTGACTTTC
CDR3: CATSPAGSGSSGANVLTF

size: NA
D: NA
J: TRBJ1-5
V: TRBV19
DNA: TGTGCCAGTAGTATGAGTGGTCAGCCCCAGCATTTT
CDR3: CASSMSGQPQHF

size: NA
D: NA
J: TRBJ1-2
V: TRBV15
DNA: TGTGCCACCAGCAGGTCGAGCTATGGCTACACCTTC
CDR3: CATSRSSYGYTF

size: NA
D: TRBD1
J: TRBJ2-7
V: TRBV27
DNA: TGTGCCAGCAGCTCCGGGACAGGGCCCTACGAGCAGTACTTC
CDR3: CASSSGTGPYEQYF

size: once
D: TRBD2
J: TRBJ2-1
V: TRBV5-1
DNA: TGCGCCAGTTCCAAACTAGCGGGAGGGCCGATCGGCTCCTACAATGAGCAGTTCTTC
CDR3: CASSKLAGGPIGSYNEQFF

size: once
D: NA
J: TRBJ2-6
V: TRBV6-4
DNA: TGTGCCAGCAGCCTCGGGAGTTCTGGGGCCAACGTCCTGACTTTC
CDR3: CASSLGSSGANVLTF

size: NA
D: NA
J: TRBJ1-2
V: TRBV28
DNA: TGTGCCAGCAGTGCCTACAGGGTAGGGTTCTATGGCTACACCTTC
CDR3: CASSAYRVGFYGYTF

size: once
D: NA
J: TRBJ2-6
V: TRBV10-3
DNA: TGTGCCATCAGCCAACGTTACGGGGGGCCTGGGGCCAACGTCCTGACTTTC
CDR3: CAISQRYGGPGANVLTF

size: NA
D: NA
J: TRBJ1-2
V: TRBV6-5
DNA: TGTGCCAGCAGTTCTATAACTACGGACTATGGCTACACCTTC
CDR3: CASSSITTDYGYTF

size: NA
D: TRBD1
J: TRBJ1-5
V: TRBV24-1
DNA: TGTGCCACCAGTGGTAAGACAGGGAGTGGCAATCAGCCCCAGCATTTT
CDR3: CATSGKTGSGNQPQHF

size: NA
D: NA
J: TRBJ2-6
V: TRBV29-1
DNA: TGCAGCGTTCTTCTCCAGGGCAATAGTGGGGCCAACGTCCTGACTTTC
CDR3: CSVLLQGNSGANVLTF

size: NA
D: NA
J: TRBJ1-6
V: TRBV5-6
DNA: TGTGCCAGCAGCCTATGGGCTGTGAGTTCACCCCTCCACTTT
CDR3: CASSLWAVSSPLHF

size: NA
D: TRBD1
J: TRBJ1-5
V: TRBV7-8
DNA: TGTGCCAGCAGCCCTAATACAGGGGCGGGTCAGCCCCAGCATTTT
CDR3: CASSPNTGAGQPQHF

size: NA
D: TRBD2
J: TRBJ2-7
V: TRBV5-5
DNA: TGTGCCAGCAGCTTTCTCCCTAGCGGGAGTCTCTACGAGCAGTACTTC
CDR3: CASSFLPSGSLYEQYF